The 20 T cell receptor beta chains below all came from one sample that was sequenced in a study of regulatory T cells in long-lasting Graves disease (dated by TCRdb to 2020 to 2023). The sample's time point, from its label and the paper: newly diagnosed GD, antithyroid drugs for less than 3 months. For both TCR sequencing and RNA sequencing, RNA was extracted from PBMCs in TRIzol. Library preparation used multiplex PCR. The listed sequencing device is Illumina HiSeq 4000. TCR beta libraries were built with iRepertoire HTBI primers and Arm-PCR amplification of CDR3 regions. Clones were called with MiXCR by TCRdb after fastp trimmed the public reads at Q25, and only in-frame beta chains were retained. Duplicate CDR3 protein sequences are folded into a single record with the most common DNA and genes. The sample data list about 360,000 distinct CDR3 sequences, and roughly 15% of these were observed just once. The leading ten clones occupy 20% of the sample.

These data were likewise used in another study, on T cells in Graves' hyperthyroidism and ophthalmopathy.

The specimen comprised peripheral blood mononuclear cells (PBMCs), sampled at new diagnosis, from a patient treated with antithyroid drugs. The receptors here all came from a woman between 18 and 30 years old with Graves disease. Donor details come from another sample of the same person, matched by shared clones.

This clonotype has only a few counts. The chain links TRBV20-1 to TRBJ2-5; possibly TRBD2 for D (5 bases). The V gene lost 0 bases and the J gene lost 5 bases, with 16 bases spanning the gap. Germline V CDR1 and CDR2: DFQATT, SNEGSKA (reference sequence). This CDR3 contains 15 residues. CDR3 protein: CSARDQGGSTETQYF. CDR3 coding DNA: TGCAGTGCTAGAGATCAAGGCGGGTCGACGGAGACCCAGTACTTC.

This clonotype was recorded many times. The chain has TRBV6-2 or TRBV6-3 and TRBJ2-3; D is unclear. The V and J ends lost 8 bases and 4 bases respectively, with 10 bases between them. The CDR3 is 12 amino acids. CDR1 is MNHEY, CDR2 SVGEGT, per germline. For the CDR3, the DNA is TGTGCCAGCTCCCCCCTTTCAGATACGCAGTATTTT. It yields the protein CASSPLSDTQYF.

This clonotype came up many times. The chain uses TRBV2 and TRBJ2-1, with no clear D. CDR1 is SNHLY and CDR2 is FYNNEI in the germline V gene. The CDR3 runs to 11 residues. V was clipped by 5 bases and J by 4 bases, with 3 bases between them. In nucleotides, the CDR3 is TGTGCCAGCAGTATTTACAATGAGCAGTTCTTC. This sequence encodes CASSIYNEQFF.

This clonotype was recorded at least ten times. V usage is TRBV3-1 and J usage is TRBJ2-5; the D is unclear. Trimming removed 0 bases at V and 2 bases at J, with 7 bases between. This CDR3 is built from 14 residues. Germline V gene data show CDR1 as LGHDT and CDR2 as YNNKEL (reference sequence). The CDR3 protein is CASSQESRQETQYF. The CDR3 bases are TGTGCCAGCAGCCAAGAAAGCAGGCAAGAGACCCAGTACTTC.

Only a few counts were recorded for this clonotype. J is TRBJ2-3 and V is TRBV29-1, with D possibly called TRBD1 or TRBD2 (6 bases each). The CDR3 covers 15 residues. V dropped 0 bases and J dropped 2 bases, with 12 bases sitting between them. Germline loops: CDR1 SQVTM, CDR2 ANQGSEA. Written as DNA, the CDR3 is TGCAGCGTTGAAGATAGGCCGGGGGCCACAGATACGCAGTATTTT. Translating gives CSVEDRPGATDTQYF.

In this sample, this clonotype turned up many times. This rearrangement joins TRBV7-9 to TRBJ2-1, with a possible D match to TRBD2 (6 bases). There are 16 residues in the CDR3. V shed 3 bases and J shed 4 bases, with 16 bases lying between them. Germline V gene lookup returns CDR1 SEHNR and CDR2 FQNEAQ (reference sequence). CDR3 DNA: TGTGCCAGCAGCTTGGGGGATCAGCGGGCATACAATGAGCAGTTCTTC. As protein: CASSLGDQRAYNEQFF.

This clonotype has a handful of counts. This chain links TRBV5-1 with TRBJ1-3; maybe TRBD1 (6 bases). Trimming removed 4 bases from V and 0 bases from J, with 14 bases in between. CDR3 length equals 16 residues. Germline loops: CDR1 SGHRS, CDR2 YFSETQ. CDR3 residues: CASSLGQPNSGNTIYF. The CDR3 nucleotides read TGCGCCAGCAGCCTGGGACAACCCAACTCTGGAAACACCATATATTTT.

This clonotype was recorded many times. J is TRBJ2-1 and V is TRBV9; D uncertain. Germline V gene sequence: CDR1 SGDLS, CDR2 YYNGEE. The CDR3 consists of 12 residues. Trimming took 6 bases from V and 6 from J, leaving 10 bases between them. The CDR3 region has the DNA TGTGCCAGCACCCGACCTGGCAATGAGCAGTTCTTC. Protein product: CASTRPGNEQFF. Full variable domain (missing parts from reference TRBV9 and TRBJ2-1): DSGVTQTPKHLITATGQRVTLRCSPRSGDLSVYWYQQSLDQGLQFLIQYYNGEERAKGNILERFSAQQFPDLHSELNLSSLELGDSALYFCASTRPGNEQFFGPGTRLTVL.

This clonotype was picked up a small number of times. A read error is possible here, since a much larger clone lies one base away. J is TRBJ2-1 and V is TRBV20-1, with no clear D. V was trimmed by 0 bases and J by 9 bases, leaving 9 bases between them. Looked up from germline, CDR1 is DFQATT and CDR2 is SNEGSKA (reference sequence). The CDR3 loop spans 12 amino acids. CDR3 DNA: TGCAGTGCTAGAGATGCGAGGAGTGAGCAGTTCTTC. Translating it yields CSARDARSEQFF.

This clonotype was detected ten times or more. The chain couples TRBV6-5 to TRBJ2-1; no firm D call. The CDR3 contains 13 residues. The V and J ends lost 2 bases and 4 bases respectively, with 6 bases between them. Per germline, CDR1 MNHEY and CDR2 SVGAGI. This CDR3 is CASSYTKYNEQFF. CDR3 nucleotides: TGTGCCAGCAGTTACACAAAGTACAATGAGCAGTTCTTC.

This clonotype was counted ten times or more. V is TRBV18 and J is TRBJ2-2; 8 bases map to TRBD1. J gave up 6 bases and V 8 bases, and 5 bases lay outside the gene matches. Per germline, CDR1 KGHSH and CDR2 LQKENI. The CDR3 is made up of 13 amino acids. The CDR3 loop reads CASSPTGAGELFF. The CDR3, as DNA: TGTGCCAGCAGCCCGACAGGGGCCGGGGAGCTGTTTTTT.

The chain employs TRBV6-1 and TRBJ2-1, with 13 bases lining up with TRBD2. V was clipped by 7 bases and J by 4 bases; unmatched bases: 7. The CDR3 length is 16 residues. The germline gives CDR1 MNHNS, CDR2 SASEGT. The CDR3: CASTNPLAGGYNEQFF. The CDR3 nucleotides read TGTGCCAGCACTAATCCACTAGCGGGGGGGTACAATGAGCAGTTCTTC.

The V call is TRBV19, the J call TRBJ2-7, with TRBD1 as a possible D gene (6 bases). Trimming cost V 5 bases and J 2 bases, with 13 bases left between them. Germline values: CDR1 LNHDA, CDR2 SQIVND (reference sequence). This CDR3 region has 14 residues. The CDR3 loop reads CASSSRQATYEQYF. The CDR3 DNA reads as TGTGCCAGTAGTTCGAGACAGGCAACCTACGAGCAGTACTTC. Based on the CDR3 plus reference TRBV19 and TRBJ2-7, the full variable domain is DGGITQSPKYLFRKEGQNVTLSCEQNLNHDAMYWYRQDPGQGLRLIYYSQIVNDFQKGDIAEGYSVSREKKESFPLTVTSAQKNPTAFYLCASSSRQATYEQYFGPGTRLTVT.

The chain's CDR3 is CASSQSGVPADTQYF. For the CDR3, the DNA is TGCGCCAGCAGCCAATCGGGGGTGCCGGCAGATACGCAGTATTTT. The chain carries TRBV4-1 and TRBJ2-3, with D possibly being TRBD2 (6 bases). From germline, CDR1 is MGHRA and CDR2 YSYEKL. Deletions cut 2 bases from V and 4 bases from J, with 13 bases between. CDR3 length: 15 residues.

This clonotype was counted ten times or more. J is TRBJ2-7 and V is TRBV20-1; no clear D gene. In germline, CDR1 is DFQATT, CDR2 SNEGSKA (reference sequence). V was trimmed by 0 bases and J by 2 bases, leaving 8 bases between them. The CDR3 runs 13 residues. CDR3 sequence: CSARDPTPYEQYF. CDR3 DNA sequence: TGCAGTGCTAGAGATCCTACCCCCTACGAGCAGTACTTC.

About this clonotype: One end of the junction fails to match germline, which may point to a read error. The CDR3 bases are TGTGCCAGCAGCTTCCGGGTTGGTGACACCGGGGAGCTGTTTTTT. This translates into CASSFRVGDTGELFF. J is TRBJ2-2 and V is TRBV5-1, with D hard to call. The CDR3 has 15 residues. Germline assignment: CDR1 SGHRS and CDR2 YFSETQ. Combining the CDR3 with reference TRBV5-1 and TRBJ2-2 gives the whole variable domain KAGVTQTPRYLIKTRGQQVTLSCSPISGHRSVSWYQQTPGQGLQFLFEYFSETQRNKGNFPGRFSGRQFSNSRSEMNVSTLELGDSALYLCASSFRVGDTGELFFGEGSRLTVL.

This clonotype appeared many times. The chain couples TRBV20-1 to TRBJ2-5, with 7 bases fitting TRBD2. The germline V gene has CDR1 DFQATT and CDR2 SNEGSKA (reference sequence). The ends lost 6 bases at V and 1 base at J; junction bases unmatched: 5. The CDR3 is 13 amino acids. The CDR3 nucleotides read TGCAGTGCGGGGGGGGGGGGCCAAGAGACCCAGTACTTC. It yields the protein CSAGGGGQETQYF.

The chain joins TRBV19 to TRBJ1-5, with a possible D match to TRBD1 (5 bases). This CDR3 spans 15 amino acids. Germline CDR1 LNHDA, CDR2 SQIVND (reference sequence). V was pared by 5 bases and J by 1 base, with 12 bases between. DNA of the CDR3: TGTGCCAGTAGTGAGCAGGGAACGAGCAATCAGCCCCAGCATTTT. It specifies CASSEQGTSNQPQHF.

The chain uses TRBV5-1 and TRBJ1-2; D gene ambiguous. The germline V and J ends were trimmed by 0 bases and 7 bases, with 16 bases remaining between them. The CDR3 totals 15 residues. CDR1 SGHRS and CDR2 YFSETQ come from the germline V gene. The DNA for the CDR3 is TGCGCCAGCAGCTTGGTAATGGCACCGGGCGGTGGCTACACCTTC. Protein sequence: CASSLVMAPGGGYTF.

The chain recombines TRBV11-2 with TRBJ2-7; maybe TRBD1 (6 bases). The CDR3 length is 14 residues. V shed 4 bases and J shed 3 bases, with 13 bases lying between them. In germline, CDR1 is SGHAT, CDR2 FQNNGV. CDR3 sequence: CASSSGQAFYEQYF. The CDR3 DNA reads TGTGCCAGCAGCTCGGGACAAGCCTTCTACGAGCAGTACTTC.